The clone carrying this T cell receptor beta chain was detected once. Its target is unknown. The data are from a study of OX40 agonist ivuxolimab in advanced cancers. About the research overall: Anti-PD-1, anti-PD-L1 or anti-CTLA-4 therapy given earlier was allowed, and over 35% had some. Notes on the study in general: Antigen targets of the expanded peripheral T cells went undetermined.

V lost 3 bases to trimming and J lost 5 bases; unmatched junction nucleotides: 13. Germline CDR1 is SGHNT and CDR2 is YYREEE (reference sequence). This CDR3 is 17 amino acids long. Autoimmune disease history or systemic immunosuppression led to patients being barred. Blood samples were obtained at baseline, cycle 4 day 1, and cycle 7 day 1. Only in-frame clones appear in the TCRdb table, and some are missing; sequencing was by immunoSEQ multiplex PCR. The sample lists about 31,000 clones; about nine tenths were seen once. This chain connects TRBV5-4 to TRBJ2-7, with TRBD1 matching 11 bases. The sequence came from an adult with an advanced solid tumor such as melanoma, head and neck, liver or kidney cancer. This material consisted of CD4+ or CD8+ T cells sorted from blood, taken in a trial of the OX40 agonist ivuxolimab. CDR3 in DNA: TGTGCCAGCAGCTCCCCCGTCGGGACAGGGGGTAGGAACGAGCAGTACTTC. Protein sequence: CASSSPVGTGGRNEQYF.